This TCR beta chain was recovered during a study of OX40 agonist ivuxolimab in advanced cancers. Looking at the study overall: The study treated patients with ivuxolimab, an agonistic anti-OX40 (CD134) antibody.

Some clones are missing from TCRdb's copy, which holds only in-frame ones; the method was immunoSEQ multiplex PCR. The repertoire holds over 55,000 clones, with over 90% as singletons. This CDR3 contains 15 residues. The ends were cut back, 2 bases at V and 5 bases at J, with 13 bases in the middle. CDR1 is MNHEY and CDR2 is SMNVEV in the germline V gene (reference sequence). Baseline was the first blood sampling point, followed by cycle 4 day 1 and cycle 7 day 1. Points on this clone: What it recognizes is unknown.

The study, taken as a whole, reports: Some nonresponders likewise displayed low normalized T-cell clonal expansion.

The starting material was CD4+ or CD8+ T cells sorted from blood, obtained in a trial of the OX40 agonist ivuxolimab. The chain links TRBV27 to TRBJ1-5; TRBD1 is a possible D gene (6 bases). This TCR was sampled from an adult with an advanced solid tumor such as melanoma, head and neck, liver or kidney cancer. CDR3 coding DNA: TGTGCCAGCAGTTTAGATGGGGGGGCGGATCAGCCCCAGCATTTT. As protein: CASSLDGGADQPQHF.